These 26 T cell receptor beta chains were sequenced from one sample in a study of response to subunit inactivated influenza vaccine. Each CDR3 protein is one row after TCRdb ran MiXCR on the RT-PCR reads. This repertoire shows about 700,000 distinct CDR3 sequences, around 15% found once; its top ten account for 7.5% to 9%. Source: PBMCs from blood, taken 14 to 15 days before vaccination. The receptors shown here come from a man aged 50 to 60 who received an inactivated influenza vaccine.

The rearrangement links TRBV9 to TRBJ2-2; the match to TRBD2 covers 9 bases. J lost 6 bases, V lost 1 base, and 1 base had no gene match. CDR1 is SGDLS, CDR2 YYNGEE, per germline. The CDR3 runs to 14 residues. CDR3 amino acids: CASSVLAGAGELFF. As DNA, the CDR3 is TGTGCCAGCAGCGTATTAGCGGGAGCCGGGGAGCTGTTTTTT.

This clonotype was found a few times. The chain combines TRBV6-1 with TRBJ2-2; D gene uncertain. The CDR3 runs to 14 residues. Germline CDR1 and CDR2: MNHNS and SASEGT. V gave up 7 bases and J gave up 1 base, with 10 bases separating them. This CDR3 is CASIVQKNTGELFF. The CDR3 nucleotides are TGTGCCAGCATCGTACAGAAGAACACCGGGGAGCTGTTTTTT.

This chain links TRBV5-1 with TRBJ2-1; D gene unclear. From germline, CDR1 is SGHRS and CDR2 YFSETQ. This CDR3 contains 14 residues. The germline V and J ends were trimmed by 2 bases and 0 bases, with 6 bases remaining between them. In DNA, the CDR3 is TGCGCCAGCAGCTTTGATAGCTCCTACAATGAGCAGTTCTTC. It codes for CASSFDSSYNEQFF.

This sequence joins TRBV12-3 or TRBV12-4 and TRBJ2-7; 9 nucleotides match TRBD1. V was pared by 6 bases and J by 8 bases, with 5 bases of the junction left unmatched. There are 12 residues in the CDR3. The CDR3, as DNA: TGTGCCAGCAGCCGGGACAGGGTAAAGCAGTACTTC. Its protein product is CASSRDRVKQYF.

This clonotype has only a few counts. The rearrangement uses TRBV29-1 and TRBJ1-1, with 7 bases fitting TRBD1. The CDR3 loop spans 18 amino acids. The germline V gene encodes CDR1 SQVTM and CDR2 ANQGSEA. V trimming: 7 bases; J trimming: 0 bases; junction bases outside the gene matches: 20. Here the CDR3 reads CSAEVDRARMALNTEAFF. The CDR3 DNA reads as TGCAGCGCCGAGGTCGACAGGGCGCGCATGGCCTTGAACACTGAAGCTTTCTTT.

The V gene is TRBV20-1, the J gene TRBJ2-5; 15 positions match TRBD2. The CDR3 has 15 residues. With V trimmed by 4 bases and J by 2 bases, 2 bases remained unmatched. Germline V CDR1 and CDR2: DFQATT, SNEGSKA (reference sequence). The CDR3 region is CSAKGLAGGQETQYF. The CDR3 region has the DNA TGCAGTGCTAAAGGACTAGCGGGGGGGCAAGAGACCCAGTACTTC.

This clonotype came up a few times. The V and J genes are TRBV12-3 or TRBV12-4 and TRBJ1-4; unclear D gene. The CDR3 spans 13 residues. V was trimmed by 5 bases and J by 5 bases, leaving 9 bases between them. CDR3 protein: CASSTSGNEKLFF. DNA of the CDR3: TGTGCCAGCAGTACCAGCGGCAATGAAAAACTGTTTTTT.

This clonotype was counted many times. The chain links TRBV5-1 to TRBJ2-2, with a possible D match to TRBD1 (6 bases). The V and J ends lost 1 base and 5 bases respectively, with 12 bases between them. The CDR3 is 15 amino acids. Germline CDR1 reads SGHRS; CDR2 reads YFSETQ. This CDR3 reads CASSLSGVGTGELFF. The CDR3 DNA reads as TGCGCCAGCAGCTTGTCAGGGGTTGGAACCGGGGAGCTGTTTTTT. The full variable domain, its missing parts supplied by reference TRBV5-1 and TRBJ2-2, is KAGVTQTPRYLIKTRGQQVTLSCSPISGHRSVSWYQQTPGQGLQFLFEYFSETQRNKGNFPGRFSGRQFSNSRSEMNVSTLELGDSALYLCASSLSGVGTGELFFGEGSRLTVL.

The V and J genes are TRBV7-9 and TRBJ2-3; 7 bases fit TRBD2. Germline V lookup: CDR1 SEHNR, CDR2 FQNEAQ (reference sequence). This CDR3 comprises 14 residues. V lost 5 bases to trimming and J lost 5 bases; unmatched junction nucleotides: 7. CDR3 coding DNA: TGTGCCAGCAGCCGGATTGGGGGGGTAGATACGCAGTATTTT. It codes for CASSRIGGVDTQYF.

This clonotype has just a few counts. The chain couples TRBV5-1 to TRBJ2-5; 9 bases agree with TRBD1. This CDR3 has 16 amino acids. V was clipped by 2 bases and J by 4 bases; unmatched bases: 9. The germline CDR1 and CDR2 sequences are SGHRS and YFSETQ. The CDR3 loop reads CASSLKTGTGLETQYF. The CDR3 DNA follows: TGCGCCAGCAGCTTAAAAACCGGGACAGGGCTAGAGACCCAGTACTTC.

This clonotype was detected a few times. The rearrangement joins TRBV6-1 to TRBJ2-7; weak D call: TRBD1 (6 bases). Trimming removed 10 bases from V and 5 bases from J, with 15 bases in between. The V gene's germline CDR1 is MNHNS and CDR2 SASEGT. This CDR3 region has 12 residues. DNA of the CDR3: TGTGCCACCAGCAGGGGCTTCGACGAGCAGTACTTC. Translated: CATSRGFDEQYF.

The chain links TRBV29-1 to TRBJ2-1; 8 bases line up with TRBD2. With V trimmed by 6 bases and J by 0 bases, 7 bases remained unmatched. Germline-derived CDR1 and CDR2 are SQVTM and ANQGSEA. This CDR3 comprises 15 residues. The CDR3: CSVHGGESSYNEQFF. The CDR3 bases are TGCAGCGTCCACGGGGGGGAAAGCTCCTACAATGAGCAGTTCTTC.

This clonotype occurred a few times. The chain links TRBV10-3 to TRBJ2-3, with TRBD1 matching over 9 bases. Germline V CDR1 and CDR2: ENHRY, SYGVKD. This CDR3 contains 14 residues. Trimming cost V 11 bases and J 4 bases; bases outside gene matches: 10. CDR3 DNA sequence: TGTGCCTCCCGGACAGGGGCTCGCTCAGATACGCAGTATTTT. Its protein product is CASRTGARSDTQYF.

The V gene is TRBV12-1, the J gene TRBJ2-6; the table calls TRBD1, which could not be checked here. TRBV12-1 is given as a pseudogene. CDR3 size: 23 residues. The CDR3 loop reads CASSFPIGSGTGGLGSGANVLTF. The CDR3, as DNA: TGTGCCAGCAGCTTTCCTATCGGATCCGGGACAGGGGGCTTGGGTTCTGGGGCCAACGTCCTGACTTTC.

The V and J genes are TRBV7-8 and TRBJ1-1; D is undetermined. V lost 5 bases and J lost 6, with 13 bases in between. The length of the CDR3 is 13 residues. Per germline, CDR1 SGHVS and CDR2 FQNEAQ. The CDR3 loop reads CASSLYSRPEAFF. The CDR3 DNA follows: TGTGCCAGCAGCCTATATAGTCGACCTGAAGCTTTCTTT.

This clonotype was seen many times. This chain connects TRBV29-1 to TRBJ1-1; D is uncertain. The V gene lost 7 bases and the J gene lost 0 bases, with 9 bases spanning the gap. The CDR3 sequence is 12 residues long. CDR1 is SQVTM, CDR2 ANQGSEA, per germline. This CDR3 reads CSARGMNTEAFF. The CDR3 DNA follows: TGCAGCGCCCGGGGTATGAACACTGAAGCTTTCTTT.

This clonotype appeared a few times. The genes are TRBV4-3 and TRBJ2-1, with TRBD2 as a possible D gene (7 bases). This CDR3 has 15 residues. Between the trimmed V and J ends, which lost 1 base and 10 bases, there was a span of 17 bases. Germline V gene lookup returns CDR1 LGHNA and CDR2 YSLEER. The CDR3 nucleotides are TGCGCCAGCAGCCAAGGAACAGGACTAGGGGGGGAGCAGTTCTTC. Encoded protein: CASSQGTGLGGEQFF.

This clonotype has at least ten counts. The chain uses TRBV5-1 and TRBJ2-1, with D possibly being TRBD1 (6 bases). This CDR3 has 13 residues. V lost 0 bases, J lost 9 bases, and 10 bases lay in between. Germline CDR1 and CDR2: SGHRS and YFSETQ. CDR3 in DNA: TGCGCCAGCAGCTTGGAGGACAGTGTTGAGCAGTTCTTC. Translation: CASSLEDSVEQFF.

CDR3 region: CASSYSRYRLGNTEAFF. DNA for the CDR3: TGTGCCAGCAGTTACTCAAGATATCGCCTAGGGAACACTGAAGCTTTCTTT. This chain joins TRBV6-5 and TRBJ1-1; D gene unclear. CDR1 and CDR2 from the germline V gene are MNHEY and SVGAGI. CDR3 size: 17 residues. V was pared by 0 bases and J by 1 base, with 15 bases between.

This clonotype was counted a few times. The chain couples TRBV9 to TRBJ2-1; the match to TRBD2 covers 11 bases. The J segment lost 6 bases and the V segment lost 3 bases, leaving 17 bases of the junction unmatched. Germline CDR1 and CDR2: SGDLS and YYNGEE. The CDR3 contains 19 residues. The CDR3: CASSAPVLLAGGLSNEQFF. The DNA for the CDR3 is TGTGCCAGCAGCGCCCCTGTCCTCCTAGCGGGAGGCCTCTCCAATGAGCAGTTCTTC.

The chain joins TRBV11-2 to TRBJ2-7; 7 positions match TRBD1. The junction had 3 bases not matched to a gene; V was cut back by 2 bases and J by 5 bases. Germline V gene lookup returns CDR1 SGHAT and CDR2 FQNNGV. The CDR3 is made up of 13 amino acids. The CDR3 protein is CASSLHGQDEQYF. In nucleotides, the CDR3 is TGTGCCAGCAGCTTACACGGACAGGACGAGCAGTACTTC.

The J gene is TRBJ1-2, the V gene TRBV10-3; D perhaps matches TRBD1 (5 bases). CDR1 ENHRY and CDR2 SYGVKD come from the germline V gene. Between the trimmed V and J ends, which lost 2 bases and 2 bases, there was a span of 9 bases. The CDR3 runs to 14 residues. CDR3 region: CAISEVRGNYGYTF. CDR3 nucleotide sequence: TGTGCCATCAGTGAGGTGAGGGGCAACTATGGCTACACCTTC.

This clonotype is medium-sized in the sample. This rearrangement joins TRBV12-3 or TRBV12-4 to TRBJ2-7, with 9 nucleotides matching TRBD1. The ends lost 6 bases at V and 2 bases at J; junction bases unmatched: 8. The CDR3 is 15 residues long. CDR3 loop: CASRAAGTGTYEQYF. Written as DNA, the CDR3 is TGTGCCAGCAGGGCCGCCGGGACAGGGACCTACGAGCAGTACTTC.

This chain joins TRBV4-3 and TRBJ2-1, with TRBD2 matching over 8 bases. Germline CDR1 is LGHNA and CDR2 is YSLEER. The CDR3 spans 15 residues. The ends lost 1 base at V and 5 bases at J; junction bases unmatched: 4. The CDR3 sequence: CASSQGTSQNNEQFF. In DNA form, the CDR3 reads TGCGCCAGCAGCCAAGGGACTAGCCAAAACAATGAGCAGTTCTTC.

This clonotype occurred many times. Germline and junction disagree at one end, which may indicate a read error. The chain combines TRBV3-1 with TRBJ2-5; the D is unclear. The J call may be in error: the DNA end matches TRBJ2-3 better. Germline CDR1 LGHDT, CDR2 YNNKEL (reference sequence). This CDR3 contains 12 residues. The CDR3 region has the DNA TGCGCCAGCAGCCAAGGCGGTGGTACGCAGTATTTT. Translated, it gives CASSQGGGTQYF.

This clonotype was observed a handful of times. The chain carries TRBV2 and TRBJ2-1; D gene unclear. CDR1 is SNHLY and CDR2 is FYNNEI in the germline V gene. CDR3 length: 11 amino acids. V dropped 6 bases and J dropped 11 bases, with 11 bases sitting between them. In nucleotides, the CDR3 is TGTGCCAGCAGAAGTTTTCCTCAGCAGTTCTTC. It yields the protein CASRSFPQQFF.